The clone carrying this TCR beta chain was recorded many times. Antigen unknown. This CDR3 contains 17 residues. Germline lookup yields CDR1 MGHRA and CDR2 YSYEKL. V lost 5 bases to trimming and J lost 4 bases, with 23 bases between them. The 5'RACE template-switching step produced TCR cDNA and added a universal primer site and UMIs. TCRdb itself ran the 5' RACE reads through MiXCR, one entry per CDR3 protein. The sample yields roughly 320,000 distinct CDR3 sequences, around 11% seen once. The data were obtained in a study of T cells after yellow fever vaccination. Study-wide context: Fractions low in cell number were prepared with SMART-Seq v4 Ultra Low Input. Findings and caveats of the study: Most primary-vaccination clones reappeared after the booster (around 95% CD4, about 88% CD8). It was the secondary response that reached its peak faster, day 5 versus 15, but it was weaker.

Sequencing was performed on CD4+ T cells sorted from PBMCs, taken 45 days after the yellow fever booster vaccination. The origin of this receptor is a man between 18 and 29 years old who received the YFV17D yellow fever vaccine. J is TRBJ2-5 and V is TRBV4-1, with D possibly being TRBD2 (6 bases). CDR3 sequence reads: CASSDGTPVGGTETQYF. DNA of the CDR3: TGCGCCAGCAGCGACGGGACTCCTGTGGGCGGCACAGAGACCCAGTACTTC.